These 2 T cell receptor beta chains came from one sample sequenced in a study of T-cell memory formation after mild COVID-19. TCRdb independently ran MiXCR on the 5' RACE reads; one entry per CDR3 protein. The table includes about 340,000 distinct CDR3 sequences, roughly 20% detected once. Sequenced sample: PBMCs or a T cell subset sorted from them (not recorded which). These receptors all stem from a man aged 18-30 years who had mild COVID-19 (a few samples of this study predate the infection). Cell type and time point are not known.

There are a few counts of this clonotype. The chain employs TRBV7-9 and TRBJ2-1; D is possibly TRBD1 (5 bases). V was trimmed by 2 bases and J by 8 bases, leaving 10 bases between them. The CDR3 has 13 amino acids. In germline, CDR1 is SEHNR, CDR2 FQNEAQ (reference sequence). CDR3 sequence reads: CASSLKGADEQFF. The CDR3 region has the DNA TGTGCCAGCAGCTTAAAAGGGGCTGATGAGCAGTTCTTC. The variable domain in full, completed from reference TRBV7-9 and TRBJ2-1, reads DTGVSQNPRHKITKRGQNVTFRCDPISEHNRLYWYRQTLGQGPEFLTYFQNEAQLEKSRLLSDRFSAERPKGSFSTLEIQRTEQGDSAMYLCASSLKGADEQFFGPGTRLTVL.

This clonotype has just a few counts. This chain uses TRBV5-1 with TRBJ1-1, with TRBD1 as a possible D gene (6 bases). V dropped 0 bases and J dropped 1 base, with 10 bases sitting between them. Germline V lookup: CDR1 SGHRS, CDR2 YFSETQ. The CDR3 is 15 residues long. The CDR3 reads CASSLVVTGNTEAFF. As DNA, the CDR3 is TGCGCCAGCAGCTTGGTCGTGACAGGGAACACTGAAGCTTTCTTT.